The 6 T cell receptor beta chains given below trace back to one sample, sequenced in a study of TIL therapy for anti-PD-1-resistant metastatic lung cancer. This was the immunoSEQ v3 assay. The data were produced by immunoSEQ multiplex PCR, yet TCRdb's version contains in-frame clones alone and is incomplete. The sample holds over 20,000 clones, around 76% seen once. Specified time point: pre-treatment sample, taken before nivolumab and TIL therapy. This material consisted of blood, taken at baseline. The source of these receptors is a person aged 25 to 80 with non-small cell lung cancer.

This clone turned up a few times. This chain uses TRBV6-4 with TRBJ2-6, with a weak D call TRBD1 (6 bases). This CDR3 has 16 amino acids. CDR1 is MRHNA, CDR2 SNTAGT, per germline. V lost 0 bases, J lost 4 bases, and 10 bases lay in between. The CDR3 loop is CASSDSQGSGANVLTF. CDR3 in DNA: TGTGCCAGCAGTGACTCACAGGGTTCAGGGGCCAACGTCCTGACTTTC.

The gene calls are TRBV28 and TRBJ2-3; the D call may be TRBD1 or TRBD2 (7 bases each). Germline V gene sequence: CDR1 MDHEN, CDR2 SYDVKM. This CDR3 is built from 15 residues. The V gene lost 6 bases and the J gene lost 3 bases, with 16 bases spanning the gap. The CDR3 DNA reads as TGTGCCAGCAGGTCAGGGGGGGTAGGAACAGATACGCAGTATTTT. Its protein is CASRSGGVGTDTQYF.

This chain joins TRBV5-4 and TRBJ2-1; D not certain. The CDR3 covers 13 residues. V was trimmed by 0 bases and J by 12 bases, leaving 13 bases between them. Per the germline V gene, CDR1 is SGHNT and CDR2 is YYREEE (reference sequence). The CDR3 region has the DNA TGTGCCAGCAGCTTGGCGGTGTCCGTGGGGCAGTTCTTC. Protein sequence: CASSLAVSVGQFF.

This clone has more than one count but fewer than ten. V is TRBV30 and J is TRBJ2-6; D gene ambiguous. Germline-derived CDR1 and CDR2 are GTSNPN and SVGIG (reference sequence). The germline V and J ends were trimmed by 1 base and 3 bases, with 7 bases remaining between them. CDR3 size: 14 residues. CDR3 in amino acids: CAWSASNGANVLTF. Here the CDR3 DNA reads TGTGCCTGGAGTGCCAGTAATGGGGCCAACGTCCTGACTTTC.

The chain couples TRBV5-4 to TRBJ2-5, with D perhaps TRBD1 (6 bases). V lost 4 bases and J 5 bases, leaving 12 bases between the germline ends. The CDR3 loop spans 13 amino acids. Germline V gene lookup returns CDR1 SGHNT and CDR2 YYREEE (reference sequence). As DNA, the CDR3 is TGTGCCAGCAGCCACAGGGACATTGAGACCCAGTACTTC. Its translation is CASSHRDIETQYF.

V gene TRBV9 combines with J gene TRBJ2-1; D is perhaps TRBD2 (5 bases). The germline V gene encodes CDR1 SGDLS and CDR2 YYNGEE. Trimming took 0 bases from V and 3 from J, leaving 7 bases between them. CDR3 length equals 14 residues. CDR3 in amino acids: CASSVATNYNEQFF. CDR3 nucleotide sequence: TGTGCCAGCAGCGTAGCGACTAACTACAATGAGCAGTTCTTC.